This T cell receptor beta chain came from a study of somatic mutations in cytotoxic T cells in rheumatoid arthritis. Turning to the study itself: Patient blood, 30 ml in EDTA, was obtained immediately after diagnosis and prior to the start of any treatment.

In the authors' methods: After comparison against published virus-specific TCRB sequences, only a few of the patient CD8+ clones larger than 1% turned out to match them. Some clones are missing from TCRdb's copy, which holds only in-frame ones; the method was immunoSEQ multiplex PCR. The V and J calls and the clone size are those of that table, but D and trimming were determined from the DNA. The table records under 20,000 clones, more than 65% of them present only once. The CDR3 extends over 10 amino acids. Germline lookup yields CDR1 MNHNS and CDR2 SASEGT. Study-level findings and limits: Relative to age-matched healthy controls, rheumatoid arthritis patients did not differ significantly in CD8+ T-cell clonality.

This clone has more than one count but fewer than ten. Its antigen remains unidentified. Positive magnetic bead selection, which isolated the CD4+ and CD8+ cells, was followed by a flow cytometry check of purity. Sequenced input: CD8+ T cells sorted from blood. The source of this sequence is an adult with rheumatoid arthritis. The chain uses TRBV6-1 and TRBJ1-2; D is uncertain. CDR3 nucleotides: TGTGGCGTAGGCGACTATGGCTACACCTTC. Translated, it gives CGVGDYGYTF.